This note documents a single T cell receptor (beta chain) sequence. The antigen remains unidentified. The source of the sample is a study of beta chain features in type 1 diabetes. At the level of the study: Patients and healthy donors were similar in age, gender and cell yields.

Overall study results and limits: A greater similarity of naive, central memory and Treg TCRB repertoires was seen among patients than among healthy donors. Fewer insertions but more deletions were seen at VDJ junctions in type 1 diabetes patients. Resolution of whether HLA type affects TCRB rearrangement was not achieved here. Type 1 diabetes patients showed a moderate but significant shortening of TCRB CDR3s in all four CD4+ subsets.

Expressed TCRB transcripts were sequenced after all isolated RNA was converted to cDNA. Some clones are missing from TCRdb's copy, which holds only in-frame ones; the method was immunoSEQ multiplex PCR. The table has hundreds of thousands of clones, more than 12% seen once. The clonotype comes from a man aged 18 to 30 with type 1 diabetes. The sample taken for sequencing was naive CD4+ T cells from blood.

The CDR3 sequence is CASSQEGLAGGSTGELFF. The DNA for the CDR3 is TGCGCCAGCAGCCAGGAGGGACTAGCGGGGGGATCCACCGGGGAGCTGTTTTTT. The V and J genes are TRBV4-1 and TRBJ2-2, with TRBD2 identical over 15 bases. Germline CDR1 MGHRA, CDR2 YSYEKL. With 3 bases clipped from V and 4 bases from J, the junction kept 6 bases outside the gene matches. This CDR3 region has 18 residues.